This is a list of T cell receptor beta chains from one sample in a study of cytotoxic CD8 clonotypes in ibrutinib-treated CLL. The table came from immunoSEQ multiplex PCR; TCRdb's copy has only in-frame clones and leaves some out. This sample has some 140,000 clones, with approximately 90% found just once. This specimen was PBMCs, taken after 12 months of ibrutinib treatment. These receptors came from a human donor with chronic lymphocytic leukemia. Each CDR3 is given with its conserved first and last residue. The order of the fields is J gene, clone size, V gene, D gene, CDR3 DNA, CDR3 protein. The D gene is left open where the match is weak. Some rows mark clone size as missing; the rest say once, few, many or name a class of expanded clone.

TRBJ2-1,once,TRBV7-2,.,TGTGCCAGCAGCTCGTCTCAATACAATGAGCAGTTCTTC,CASSSSQYNEQFF
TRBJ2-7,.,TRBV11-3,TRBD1,TGTGCCAGCAGCGTTTCCGGGACAGGGGGCTACGAGCAGTACTTC,CASSVSGTGGYEQYF
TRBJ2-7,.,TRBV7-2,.,TGTGCCAGCAGCTTAGCGCATGGGCAATCCTACGAGCAGTACTTC,CASSLAHGQSYEQYF
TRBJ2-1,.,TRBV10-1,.,TGCGCCAGCGGGAACAGTTTCTCCTACAATGAGCAGTTCTTC,CASGNSFSYNEQFF
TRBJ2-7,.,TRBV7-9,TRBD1,TGTGCCAGCAGCTCAAAGACAGGGGTGGACTACGAGCAGTACTTC,CASSSKTGVDYEQYF
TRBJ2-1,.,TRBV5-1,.,TGCGCCAGCAGCCGAGGCCGAGGCCCCGATTACAATGAGCAGTTCTTC,CASSRGRGPDYNEQFF
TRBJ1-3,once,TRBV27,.,TGTGCCAGCAGTTTGAAGGGGAATGGAAACACCATATATTTT,CASSLKGNGNTIYF
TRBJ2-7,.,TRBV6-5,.,TGTGCCAGCAGTTCGAGGGACCCCACCTACGAGCAGTACTTC,CASSSRDPTYEQYF
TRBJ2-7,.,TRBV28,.,TGTGCCAGCAGGTCAACGTCCTACGAGCAGTACTTC,CASRSTSYEQYF
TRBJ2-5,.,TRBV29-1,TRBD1,TGCAGCGTCCAGGGGGAAGAGGGAGAAGAGACCCAGTACTTC,CSVQGEEGEETQYF
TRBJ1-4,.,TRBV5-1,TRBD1,TGCGCCAGCCGGGCGGGGGACAGACATGAAAAACTGTTTTTT,CASRAGDRHEKLFF